A single sample is the source of the 20 T cell receptor beta chains below, sequenced in a study of T cell responses to AZD1222 COVID-19 vaccine. TCRdb keeps only in-frame clones here, not all; method: immunoSEQ multiplex PCR. The sample consists of about 180,000 clones, around 90% of them appearing once. The material was peripheral blood, obtained on day 0 of AZD1222 vaccination. Receptors were obtained from an adult in good health.

The gene calls are TRBV30 and TRBJ2-5, with D tentatively TRBD1 (5 bases). This CDR3 region has 13 residues. V lost 3 bases, J lost 5 bases, and 13 bases lay in between. Germline CDR1 is GTSNPN and CDR2 is SVGIG (reference sequence). CDR3 coding DNA: TGTGCCTGGAGACATAGGGGCTCGGAGACCCAGTACTTC. As protein: CAWRHRGSETQYF.

The gene calls are TRBV11-2 and TRBJ1-1; maybe TRBD1 (6 bases). CDR3 length: 13 residues. Trimming took 4 bases from V and 1 from J, leaving 7 bases between them. CDR1 SGHAT and CDR2 FQNNGV come from the germline V gene. The CDR3 here is CASSSDRNTEAFF. CDR3 in DNA: TGTGCCAGCAGCTCGGACAGGAACACTGAAGCTTTCTTT.

The J gene is TRBJ1-5, the V gene TRBV10-1; no clear D gene. Trimming shortened V by 3 bases and J by 4 bases, and 7 bases separated the two germline ends. Germline CDR1 reads WNHNN; CDR2 reads SYGVQD (reference sequence). This CDR3 has 13 residues. The CDR3 DNA reads as TGCGCCAGCAGTGACAACAGAAATCAGCCCCAGCATTTT. Residues: CASSDNRNQPQHF.

The chain has TRBV7-2 and TRBJ2-7; TRBD2 aligns across 10 bases. The J segment lost 2 bases and the V segment lost 4 bases, leaving 8 bases of the junction unmatched. CDR1 and CDR2 (germline): SGHTA, FQGNSA. CDR3 length: 16 amino acids. The CDR3 spells CASSSSASGSAYEQYF. DNA of the CDR3: TGTGCCAGCAGCTCCTCCGCTAGCGGGAGCGCCTACGAGCAGTACTTC.

The table lists this clone with a count of one. The CDR3 DNA follows: TGTGCCGTCCGACGGGAGGCATCCACAGATACGCAGTATTTT. This translates into CAVRREASTDTQYF. The chain links TRBV5-4 to TRBJ2-3, with 7 bases that match TRBD2. After removal of 10 bases from V and 2 bases from J, the junction contained 10 bases not matched to a gene. Germline V gives CDR1 SGHNT, CDR2 YYREEE (reference sequence). The CDR3 spans 14 residues. The full variable domain, rest sourced from reference TRBV5-4 and TRBJ2-3, is ETGVTQSPTHLIKTRGQQVTLRCSSQSGHNTVSWYQQALGQGPQFIFQYYREEENGRGNFPPRFSGLQFPNYSSELNVNALELDDSALYLCAVRREASTDTQYFGPGTRLTVL.

In its sample, this clone was seen a few times. The gene calls are TRBV30 and TRBJ2-3; the match to TRBD2 covers 7 bases. The CDR3 totals 20 residues. Per the germline V gene, CDR1 is GTSNPN and CDR2 is SVGIG (reference sequence). V lost 0 bases, J lost 0 bases, and 18 bases stayed unmatched. CDR3 residues: CAWSVEFQLAELRSTDTQYF. The DNA for the CDR3 is TGTGCCTGGAGTGTAGAATTCCAGCTAGCGGAGCTCCGAAGCACAGATACGCAGTATTTT.

V is TRBV29-1 and J is TRBJ2-3, with D tentatively TRBD2 (5 bases). Germline assignment: CDR1 SQVTM and CDR2 ANQGSEA. Trimming cost V 4 bases and J 2 bases, with 13 bases left between them. This CDR3 contains 14 residues. The DNA of the CDR3 is TGCAGCGTTGGCGGGCACTCGTACACAGATACGCAGTATTTT. Protein: CSVGGHSYTDTQYF.

The chain links TRBV12-3 or TRBV12-4 to TRBJ2-3; D is ambiguous. The CDR3 contains 13 residues. Trimming cost V 3 bases and J 0 bases, with 4 bases left between them. The CDR3 reads CASSLYSTDTQYF. DNA for the CDR3: TGTGCCAGCAGTTTGTACAGCACAGATACGCAGTATTTT.

The CDR3 DNA reads TGTGCCAGCAGATGGGAGGGGGGAAGCACCGGGGAGCTGTTTTTT. It codes for CASRWEGGSTGELFF. This chain joins TRBV6-5 and TRBJ2-2; D might be TRBD2 (7 bases). The CDR3 length is 15 residues. Trimming took 6 bases from V and 4 from J, leaving 15 bases between them. The V gene's germline CDR1 is MNHEY and CDR2 SVGAGI.

This clone showed up just once. V is TRBV18 and J is TRBJ1-1, with D tentatively TRBD1 (6 bases). Germline CDR1 is KGHSH and CDR2 is LQKENI. The CDR3 has 15 amino acids. The ends were cut back, 2 bases at V and 6 bases at J, with 16 bases in the middle. This CDR3 reads CASSPVRANRAEAFF. The CDR3 nucleotides are TGTGCCAGCTCACCAGTGCGAGCAAACAGGGCTGAAGCTTTCTTT.

The V and J genes are TRBV6-1 and TRBJ2-3, with D uncertain. From germline, CDR1 is MNHNS and CDR2 SASEGT. V was shortened by 2 bases and J by 3 bases, with 6 bases between the two germline ends. The CDR3 contains 13 residues. This chain's CDR3 is CASSERRTDTQYF. The CDR3 DNA follows: TGTGCCAGCAGTGAACGGAGAACAGATACGCAGTATTTT.

Only a few counts were recorded for this clone. CDR3 sequence reads: CASPSGLRSLVGDSPLHF. The DNA for the CDR3 is TGCGCCAGCCCTTCGGGACTCCGATCCTTGGTAGGGGATTCACCCCTCCACTTT. This chain connects TRBV10-1 to TRBJ1-6; tentatively, D is TRBD1 (5 bases). The germline gives CDR1 WNHNN, CDR2 SYGVQD (reference sequence). Trimming shortened V by 8 bases and J by 8 bases, and 28 bases separated the two germline ends. There are 18 residues in the CDR3.

This clone was found a few times. The sample contains more than one DNA sequence encoding this CDR3. J is TRBJ1-1 and V is TRBV6-5, with D possibly TRBD1 on 5 matching bases. Trimming cost V 0 bases and J 0 bases, with 8 bases left between them. Germline values: CDR1 MNHEY, CDR2 SVGAGI. The CDR3 extends over 15 amino acids. This chain's CDR3 is CASSYSGTVNTEAFF. CDR3 sequence (DNA): TGTGCCAGCAGTTACTCAGGGACGGTGAACACTGAAGCTTTCTTT.

Written as DNA, the CDR3 is TGTGCCTGGCGCCGGGACAGGGGTCCTTCAACTAATGAAAAACTGTTTTTT. It codes for CAWRRDRGPSTNEKLFF. V gene TRBV30 combines with J gene TRBJ1-4, with 10 positions matching TRBD1. V gave up 5 bases and J gave up 0 bases; unmatched junction bases: 9. This CDR3 region has 17 residues. From germline, CDR1 is GTSNPN and CDR2 SVGIG (reference sequence).

The chain combines TRBV9 with TRBJ1-2; D might be TRBD1 (5 bases). This CDR3 spans 13 amino acids. Trimming cost V 4 bases and J 7 bases, with 14 bases left between them. CDR1 SGDLS and CDR2 YYNGEE come from the germline V gene. CDR3 coding DNA: TGTGCCAGCAGCTCCAGTAGAAGGGGTGGCTACACCTTC. This translates into CASSSSRRGGYTF.

This clone came up once. The rearrangement links TRBV5-1 to TRBJ2-5; 12 bases are a match to TRBD2. This CDR3 has 18 residues. The J segment lost 2 bases and the V segment lost 1 base, leaving 9 bases of the junction unmatched. Germline loops: CDR1 SGHRS, CDR2 YFSETQ. CDR3 protein: CASSLSTSGSRGQETQYF. The DNA of the CDR3 is TGCGCCAGCAGCTTGTCGACTAGCGGGAGCAGAGGGCAAGAGACCCAGTACTTC.

This chain links TRBV13 with TRBJ2-1; unclear D gene. CDR1 PRHDT and CDR2 FYEKMQ come from the germline V gene (reference sequence). Trimming cost V 3 bases and J 10 bases, with 7 bases left between them. This CDR3 has 11 residues. The CDR3 spells CASSLTLEQFF. In nucleotides, the CDR3 is TGTGCCAGCAGCTTGACGCTCGAGCAGTTCTTC.

The J gene is TRBJ2-3, the V gene TRBV19; 13 bases map to TRBD2. The CDR3 has 18 residues. V was pared by 5 bases and J by 5 bases, with 13 bases of the junction left unmatched. The germline V gene has CDR1 LNHDA and CDR2 SQIVND (reference sequence). The CDR3 spells CASSLSTRTSGRRDTQYF. The CDR3 nucleotides read TGTGCCAGTAGTTTAAGCACCAGGACTAGCGGGAGAAGAGATACGCAGTATTTT.

The CDR3 spells CASSSTGNNQPQHF. The CDR3 coding sequence is TGTGCCAGCTCATCGACAGGGAACAATCAGCCCCAGCATTTT. This sequence joins TRBV18 and TRBJ1-5, with 7 bases fitting TRBD1. The CDR3 spans 14 residues. CDR1 and CDR2 from the germline V gene are KGHSH and LQKENI. The V segment lost 5 bases and the J segment 3 bases; nucleotides outside the gene matches: 4.

This rearrangement joins TRBV4-2 to TRBJ1-1; tentatively, D is TRBD1 (6 bases). The CDR3 totals 19 residues. Trimming pared 2 bases from V and 6 bases from J, leaving 28 bases between. Germline loops: CDR1 LGHNA, CDR2 YNFKEQ. CDR3 protein: CASSQNLGSGGGNRAEAFF. CDR3 nucleotide sequence: TGTGCCAGCAGCCAAAACTTAGGGTCGGGGGGCGGAAATCGTGCTGAAGCTTTCTTT.